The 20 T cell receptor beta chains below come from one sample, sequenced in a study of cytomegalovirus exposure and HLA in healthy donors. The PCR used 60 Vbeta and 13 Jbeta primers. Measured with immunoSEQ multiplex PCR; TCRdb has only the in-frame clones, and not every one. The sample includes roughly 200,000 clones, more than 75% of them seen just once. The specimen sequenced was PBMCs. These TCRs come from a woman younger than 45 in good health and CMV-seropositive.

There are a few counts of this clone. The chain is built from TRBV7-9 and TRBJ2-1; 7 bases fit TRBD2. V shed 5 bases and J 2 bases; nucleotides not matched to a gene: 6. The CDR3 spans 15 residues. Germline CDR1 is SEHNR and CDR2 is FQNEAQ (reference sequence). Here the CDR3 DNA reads TGTGCCAGCAGCCCTCGGCGGGGGACCTACAATGAGCAGTTCTTC. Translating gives CASSPRRGTYNEQFF.

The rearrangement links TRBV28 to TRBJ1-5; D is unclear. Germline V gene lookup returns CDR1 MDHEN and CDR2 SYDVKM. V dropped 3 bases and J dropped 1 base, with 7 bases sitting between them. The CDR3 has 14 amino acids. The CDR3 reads CASSFYRSNQPQHF. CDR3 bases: TGTGCCAGCAGTTTTTATCGGAGCAATCAGCCCCAGCATTTT.

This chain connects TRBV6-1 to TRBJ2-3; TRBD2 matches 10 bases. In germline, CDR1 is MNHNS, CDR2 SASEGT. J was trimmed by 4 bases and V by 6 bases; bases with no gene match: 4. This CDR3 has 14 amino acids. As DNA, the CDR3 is TGTGCCAGCAGCCCTAGCGGGGGAGCAGATACGCAGTATTTT. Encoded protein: CASSPSGGADTQYF.

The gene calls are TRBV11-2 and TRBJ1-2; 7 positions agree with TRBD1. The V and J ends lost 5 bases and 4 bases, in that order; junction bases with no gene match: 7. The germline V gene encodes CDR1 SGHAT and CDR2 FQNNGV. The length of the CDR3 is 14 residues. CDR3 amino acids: CASSKGQYPYGYTF. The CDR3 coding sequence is TGTGCCAGCAGCAAGGGACAGTACCCCTATGGCTACACCTTC.

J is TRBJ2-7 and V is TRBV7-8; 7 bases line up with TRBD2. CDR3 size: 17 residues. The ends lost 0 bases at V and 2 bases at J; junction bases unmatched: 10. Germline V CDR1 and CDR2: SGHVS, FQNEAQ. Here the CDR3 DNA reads TGTGCCAGCAGCTTAGCCCCTATCCGGACTAGTCCCTACGAGCAGTACTTC. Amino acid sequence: CASSLAPIRTSPYEQYF.

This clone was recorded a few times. This CDR3 reads CASSQELAGGRGTQYF. The CDR3 nucleotides read TGCGCCAGCAGCCAAGAGCTAGCGGGGGGGCGGGGTACGCAGTATTTT. This chain uses TRBV4-1 with TRBJ2-3; 12 bases are a match to TRBD2. CDR1 and CDR2 (germline): MGHRA, YSYEKL. This CDR3 is built from 16 residues. V gave up 0 bases and J gave up 8 bases; unmatched junction bases: 6.

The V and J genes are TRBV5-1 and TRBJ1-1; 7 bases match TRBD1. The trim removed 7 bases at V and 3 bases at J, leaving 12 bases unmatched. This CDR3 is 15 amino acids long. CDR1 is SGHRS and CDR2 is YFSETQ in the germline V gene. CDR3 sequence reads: CASGRTDRRDTEAFF. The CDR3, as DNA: TGCGCCAGCGGCCGTACGGACAGGCGGGACACTGAAGCTTTCTTT. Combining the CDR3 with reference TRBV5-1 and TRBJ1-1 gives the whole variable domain KAGVTQTPRYLIKTRGQQVTLSCSPISGHRSVSWYQQTPGQGLQFLFEYFSETQRNKGNFPGRFSGRQFSNSRSEMNVSTLELGDSALYLCASGRTDRRDTEAFFGQGTRLTVV.

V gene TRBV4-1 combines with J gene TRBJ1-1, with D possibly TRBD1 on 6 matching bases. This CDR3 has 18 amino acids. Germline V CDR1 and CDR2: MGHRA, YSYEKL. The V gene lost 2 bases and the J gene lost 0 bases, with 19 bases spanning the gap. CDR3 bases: TGCGCCAGCAGCCAAAGCATCTCGGCAGGGGCGATGAACACTGAAGCTTTCTTT. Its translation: CASSQSISAGAMNTEAFF.

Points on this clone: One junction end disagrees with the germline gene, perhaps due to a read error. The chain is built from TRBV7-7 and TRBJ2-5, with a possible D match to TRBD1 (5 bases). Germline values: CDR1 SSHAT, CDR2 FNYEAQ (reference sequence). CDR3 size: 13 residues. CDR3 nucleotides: TGTGCTAGCAGCCAAGACAGACAAGAGACCCAGTACTTC. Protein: CASSQDRQETQYF.

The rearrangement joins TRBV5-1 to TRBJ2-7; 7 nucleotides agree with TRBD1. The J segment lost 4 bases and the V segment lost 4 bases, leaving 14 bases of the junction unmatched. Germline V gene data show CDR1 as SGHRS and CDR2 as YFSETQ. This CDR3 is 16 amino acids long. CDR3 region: CASSTGQLRINYEQYF. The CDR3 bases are TGCGCCAGCAGCACGGGACAGCTGCGCATAAATTACGAGCAGTACTTC.

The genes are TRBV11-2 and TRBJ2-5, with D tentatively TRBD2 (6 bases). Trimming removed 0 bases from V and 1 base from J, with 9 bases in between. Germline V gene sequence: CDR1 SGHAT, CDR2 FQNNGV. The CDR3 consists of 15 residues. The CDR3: CASSLDGRSQETQYF. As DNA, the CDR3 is TGTGCCAGCAGCTTAGATGGGAGGAGCCAAGAGACCCAGTACTTC.

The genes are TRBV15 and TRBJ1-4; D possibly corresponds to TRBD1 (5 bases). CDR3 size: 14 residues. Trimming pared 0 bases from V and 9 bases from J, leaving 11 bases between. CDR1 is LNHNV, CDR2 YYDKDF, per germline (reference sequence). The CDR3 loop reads CATSRDHGGQKLFF. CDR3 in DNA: TGTGCCACCAGCAGAGACCACGGGGGACAAAAACTGTTTTTT.

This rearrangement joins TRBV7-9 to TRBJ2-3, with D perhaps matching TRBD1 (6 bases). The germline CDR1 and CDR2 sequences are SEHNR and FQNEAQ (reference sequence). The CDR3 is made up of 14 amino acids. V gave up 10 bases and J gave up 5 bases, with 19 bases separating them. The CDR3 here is CATVPGGVGDTQYF. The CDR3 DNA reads TGTGCCACCGTCCCTGGGGGCGTAGGAGATACGCAGTATTTT.

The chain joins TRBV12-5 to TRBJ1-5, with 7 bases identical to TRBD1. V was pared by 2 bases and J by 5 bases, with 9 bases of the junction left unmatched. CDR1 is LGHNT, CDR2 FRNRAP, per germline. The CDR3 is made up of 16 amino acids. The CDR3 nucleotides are TGTGCTAGTGGTTTGATCCGACAGGGTGGGGATCAGCCCCAGCATTTT. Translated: CASGLIRQGGDQPQHF.

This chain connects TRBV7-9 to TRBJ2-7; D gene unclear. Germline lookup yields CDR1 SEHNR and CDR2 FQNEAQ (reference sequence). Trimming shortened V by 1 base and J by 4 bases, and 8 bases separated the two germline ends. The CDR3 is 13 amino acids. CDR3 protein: CASSLGQQYEQYF. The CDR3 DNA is TGTGCCAGCAGCTTAGGGCAACAGTACGAGCAGTACTTC. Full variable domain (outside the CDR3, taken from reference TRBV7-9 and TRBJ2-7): DTGVSQNPRHKITKRGQNVTFRCDPISEHNRLYWYRQTLGQGPEFLTYFQNEAQLEKSRLLSDRFSAERPKGSFSTLEIQRTEQGDSAMYLCASSLGQQYEQYFGPGTRLTVT.

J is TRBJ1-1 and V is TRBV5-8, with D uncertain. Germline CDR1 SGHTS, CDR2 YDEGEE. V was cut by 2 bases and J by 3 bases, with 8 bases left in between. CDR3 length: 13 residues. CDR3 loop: CASSFDTYTEAFF. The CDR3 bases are TGTGCCAGCAGCTTCGACACGTACACTGAAGCTTTCTTT.

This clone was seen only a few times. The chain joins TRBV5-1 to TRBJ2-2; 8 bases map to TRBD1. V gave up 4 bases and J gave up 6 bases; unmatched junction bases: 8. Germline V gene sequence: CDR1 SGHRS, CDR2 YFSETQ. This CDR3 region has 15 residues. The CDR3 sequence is CASSPGTGLAGELFF. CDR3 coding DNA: TGCGCCAGCAGCCCTGGGACAGGTCTGGCCGGGGAGCTGTTTTTT.

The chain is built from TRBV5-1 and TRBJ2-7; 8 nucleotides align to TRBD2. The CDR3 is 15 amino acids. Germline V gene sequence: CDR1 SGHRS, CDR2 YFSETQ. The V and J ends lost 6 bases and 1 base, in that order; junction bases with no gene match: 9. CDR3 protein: CASTQSGGRSYEQYF. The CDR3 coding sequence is TGCGCCAGCACCCAAAGCGGGGGAAGATCCTACGAGCAGTACTTC.

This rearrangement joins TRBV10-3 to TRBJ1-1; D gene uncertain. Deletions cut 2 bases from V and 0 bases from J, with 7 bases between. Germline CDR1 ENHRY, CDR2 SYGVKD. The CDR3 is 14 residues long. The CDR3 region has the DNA TGTGCCATCAGTGAGCCGGAGCTGAACACTGAAGCTTTCTTT. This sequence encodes CAISEPELNTEAFF.

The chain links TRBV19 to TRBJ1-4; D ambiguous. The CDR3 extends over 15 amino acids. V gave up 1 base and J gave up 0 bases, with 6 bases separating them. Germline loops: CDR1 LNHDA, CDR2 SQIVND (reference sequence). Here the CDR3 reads CASSIGGATNEKLFF. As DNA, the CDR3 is TGTGCCAGTAGTATAGGAGGAGCAACTAATGAAAAACTGTTTTTT.